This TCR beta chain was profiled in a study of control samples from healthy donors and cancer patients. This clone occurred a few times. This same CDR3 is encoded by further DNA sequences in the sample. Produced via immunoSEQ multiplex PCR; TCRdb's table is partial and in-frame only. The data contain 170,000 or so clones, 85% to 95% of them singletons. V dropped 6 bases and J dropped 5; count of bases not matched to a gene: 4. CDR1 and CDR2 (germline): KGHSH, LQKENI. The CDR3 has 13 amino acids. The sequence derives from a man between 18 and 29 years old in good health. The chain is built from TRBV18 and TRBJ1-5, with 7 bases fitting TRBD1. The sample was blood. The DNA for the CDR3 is TGTGCCAGCTCTCCTCAGGGGGATCAGCCCCAGCATTTT. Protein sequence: CASSPQGDQPQHF.